Presented here are 18 T cell receptor beta chains from one specimen sequenced in a study of response to subunit inactivated influenza vaccine. TCRdb re-called the RT-PCR reads through MiXCR, storing one row per CDR3 protein. The table lists around 710,000 distinct CDR3 sequences, roughly 13% of them singletons. Sequenced here: PBMCs from blood, sampled 14 to 15 days before vaccination. The receptor set was obtained from a man in his forties or fifties who received an inactivated influenza vaccine.

The table lists this clonotype with many counts. The V and J genes are TRBV2 and TRBJ2-2, with a tentative D call TRBD1 (6 bases). The CDR3 is 15 amino acids. The germline V gene encodes CDR1 SNHLY and CDR2 FYNNEI. The germline V and J ends were trimmed by 9 bases and 1 base, with 15 bases remaining between them. CDR3 residues: CARGAPGLNTGELFF. CDR3 in DNA: TGTGCCAGGGGGGCGCCAGGGTTGAACACCGGGGAGCTGTTTTTT.

The chain uses TRBV15 and TRBJ2-7; TRBD2 agrees at 7 bases. The length of the CDR3 is 13 residues. With 8 bases clipped from V and 1 base from J, the junction kept 5 bases outside the gene matches. Germline CDR1 is LNHNV and CDR2 is YYDKDF (reference sequence). The CDR3 bases are TGTGCCACCGGGGCTAGCGGTTCCTACGAGCAGTACTTC. It yields the protein CATGASGSYEQYF.

The chain combines TRBV15 with TRBJ2-7; TRBD1 matches at 7 bases. The CDR3 covers 15 residues. Germline CDR1 reads LNHNV; CDR2 reads YYDKDF (reference sequence). V lost 3 bases and J lost 0; bases outside the gene matches: 5. The CDR3, as DNA: TGTGCCACCAGCAGTTCCCGGGACAGCTCCTACGAGCAGTACTTC. This codes for CATSSSRDSSYEQYF. The variable domain in full, with the rest retrieved from reference TRBV15 and TRBJ2-7, is DAMVIQNPRYQVTQFGKPVTLSCSQTLNHNVMYWYQQKSSQAPKLLFHYYDKDFNNEADTPDNFQSRRPNTSFCFLDIRSPGLGDTAMYLCATSSSRDSSYEQYFGPGTRLTVT.

In this sample, this clonotype turned up many times. V is TRBV5-6 and J is TRBJ2-7, with TRBD1 matching over 9 bases. The CDR3 is 13 residues long. After removal of 4 bases from V and 7 bases from J, the junction contained 6 bases not matched to a gene. Germline V gene data show CDR1 as SGHDT and CDR2 as YYEEEE. DNA of the CDR3: TGTGCCAGCAGCCCGGACAGGGGTCGGGAGCAGTACTTC. It translates to CASSPDRGREQYF.

V usage is TRBV2 and J usage is TRBJ1-2; D not resolved. This CDR3 spans 14 amino acids. The ends were cut back, 5 bases at V and 4 bases at J, with 14 bases in the middle. Germline values: CDR1 SNHLY, CDR2 FYNNEI. For the CDR3, the DNA is TGTGCCAGCAGTATCGACCTACAACTCTATGGCTACACCTTC. Its protein is CASSIDLQLYGYTF. Together with reference TRBV2 and TRBJ1-2, the CDR3 gives the full variable domain: EPEVTQTPSHQVTQMGQEVILRCVPISNHLYFYWYRQILGQKVEFLVSFYNNEISEKSEIFDDQFSVERPDGSNFTLKIRSTKLEDSAMYFCASSIDLQLYGYTFGSGTRLTVV.

This clonotype came up a few times. One end of the junction is discordant with germline, which a read error may explain. The chain carries TRBV7-3 and TRBJ2-1, with D unclear. In germline, CDR1 is SGHTA, CDR2 FQGTGA. This CDR3 region has 13 residues. The CDR3 bases are TGTGCCAGCAGCTTATCCTCCGACAATGAGCAGTTCTTC. Translated, it gives CASSLSSDNEQFF.

Remarks on this clonotype: Relative to the germline gene, one junction end is altered; a read error may explain this. The V call is TRBV20-1, the J call TRBJ2-7; 11 bases fit TRBD2. From germline, CDR1 is DFQATT and CDR2 SNEGSKA (reference sequence). This CDR3 comprises 18 residues. Here the CDR3 DNA reads TGCTGTGCTAGGGGGCTAGCGGGAGGACCTCACTCTATATACGAGCAGTACTTC. Residues: CCARGLAGGPHSIYEQYF.

This clonotype has only a few counts. This chain connects TRBV20-1 to TRBJ2-3, with TRBD2 as a possible D gene (6 bases). The ends were cut back, 5 bases at V and 0 bases at J, with 12 bases in the middle. The CDR3 contains 14 residues. Germline assignment: CDR1 DFQATT and CDR2 SNEGSKA (reference sequence). The CDR3 DNA follows: TGCAGTGCTGATGGCGGGACTAGCACAGATACGCAGTATTTT. This sequence encodes CSADGGTSTDTQYF.

The chain couples TRBV12-3 or TRBV12-4 to TRBJ2-7, with 8 positions matching TRBD2. J gave up 4 bases and V 0 bases, and 8 bases lay outside the gene matches. CDR3 length: 16 residues. The CDR3 DNA follows: TGTGCCAGCAGTTTAGCAAGCGGGAGACTTTCATACGAGCAGTACTTC. Translated, it gives CASSLASGRLSYEQYF.

The rearrangement links TRBV25-1 to TRBJ2-3; 8 nucleotides align to TRBD1. Trimming took 2 bases from V and 4 from J; bases not matched to a gene: 5. Germline lookup yields CDR1 MGHDK and CDR2 SYGVNS. The CDR3 covers 15 residues. CDR3 residues: CASSERTGLPDTQYF. DNA of the CDR3: TGTGCCAGCAGTGAAAGGACAGGGCTTCCAGATACGCAGTATTTT.

V is TRBV5-6 and J is TRBJ1-1; D not certain. V was trimmed by 5 bases and J by 6 bases, leaving 29 bases between them. In germline, CDR1 is SGHDT, CDR2 YYEEEE. This CDR3 contains 18 residues. Written as DNA, the CDR3 is TGTGCCAGCAGACTCTGGAGAAGTGCGCGTAGGCCTAGGCCTGAAGCTTTCTTT. Its translation: CASRLWRSARRPRPEAFF.

This clonotype was seen a few times. The rearrangement joins TRBV19 to TRBJ2-1; a weak D match, TRBD2 (6 bases). This CDR3 spans 15 amino acids. Trimming took off 5 bases at V and 9 bases at J, with 20 bases between the two ends. Germline-derived CDR1 and CDR2 are LNHDA and SQIVND (reference sequence). The DNA of the CDR3 is TGTGCCAGTAGTGATCCCCCCCGCGGGGTGAGTGAGCAGTTCTTC. This codes for CASSDPPRGVSEQFF.

Only a few counts were recorded for this clonotype. This chain joins TRBV28 and TRBJ1-5, with TRBD1 matching 8 bases. Germline V CDR1 and CDR2: MDHEN, SYDVKM. CDR3 length: 16 amino acids. With V trimmed by 6 bases and J by 0 bases, 7 bases remained unmatched. The CDR3 is CASSEDRVASNQPQHF. The CDR3, as DNA: TGTGCCAGCAGCGAGGACAGGGTCGCTAGCAATCAGCCCCAGCATTTT.

The chain carries TRBV20-1 and TRBJ2-5, with D perhaps matching TRBD1 (6 bases). V was shortened by 4 bases and J by 9 bases, with 21 bases between the two germline ends. The length of the CDR3 is 14 residues. Germline-derived CDR1 and CDR2 are DFQATT and SNEGSKA (reference sequence). This CDR3 reads CSAIRPGQGMAQYF. The CDR3 DNA is TGCAGTGCTATTCGACCGGGACAAGGGATGGCCCAGTACTTC.

This clonotype has only a few counts. This rearrangement joins TRBV28 to TRBJ2-3, with TRBD2 matching 10 bases. Per the germline V gene, CDR1 is MDHEN and CDR2 is SYDVKM. Trimming at V came to 8 bases and at J to 2 bases, leaving 7 bases not matched to a gene. The CDR3 sequence is 15 residues long. The CDR3 reads CASLGTSAHTDTQYF. CDR3 coding DNA: TGTGCCAGCCTAGGGACTAGCGCACACACAGATACGCAGTATTTT. Full variable domain (rest looked up from reference TRBV28 and TRBJ2-3): DVKVTQSSRYLVKRTGEKVFLECVQDMDHENMFWYRQDPGLGLRLIYFSYDVKMKEKGDIPEGYSVSREKKERFSLILESASTNQTSMYLCASLGTSAHTDTQYFGPGTRLTVL.

V is TRBV28 and J is TRBJ1-4; D call uncertain. Germline-derived CDR1 and CDR2 are MDHEN and SYDVKM. The V gene lost 6 bases and the J gene lost 8 bases, with 16 bases spanning the gap. The CDR3 is made up of 14 amino acids. In DNA, the CDR3 is TGTGCCAGCAGATGGGTCGGGGAGGGAGAAAAACTGTTTTTT. Protein sequence: CASRWVGEGEKLFF.

A note on this clonotype: Relative to the germline gene, one junction end is altered; a read error may explain this. The chain combines TRBV18 with TRBJ2-7; 8 nucleotides agree with TRBD2. This CDR3 region has 16 residues. The germline gives CDR1 KGHSH, CDR2 LQKENI. CDR3 coding DNA: TGTGCCAGCTCAGCACCGGGACTAGTTAACTCCTACGAGCAGTACTTC. It specifies CASSAPGLVNSYEQYF.

V is TRBV12-3 or TRBV12-4 and J is TRBJ1-5; D is unresolved. V was trimmed by 8 bases and J by 15 bases, leaving 17 bases between them. CDR3 length: 11 residues. The CDR3 spells CASGGGPAMHF. The CDR3 DNA is TGTGCCAGCGGCGGAGGCCCCGCAATGCATTTT.